What follows are 8 T cell receptor beta chains derived from one specimen sequenced in a study of T-cell reconstitution after alpha-beta-depleted transplantation in children (dated by TCRdb to the mid-2010s). Library preparation employed PCR. These reads were obtained on an Illumina HiSeq 2500. Molecular barcoding was employed in the preparation of TCR libraries, with unique molecular identifiers being used to normalize TCRbeta repertoire quantification. TCRdb reanalyzed the raw reads on its own, using fastp at Q25 for trimming and MiXCR for clone calling, and kept in-frame beta chains. Each CDR3 protein gets just one entry, which takes the most common genes and DNA from the rows behind it. The sample table shows about 360,000 distinct CDR3 sequences, and less than 15% are seen once. The biggest ten clones account for 4% to 5.5% of the sample. The starting material was PBMCs, obtained from the stem cell graft. The source of these receptors is a human donor who donated a stem cell graft to a child with Fanconi anemia.

In this sample, this clonotype turned up many times. The chain recombines TRBV11-2 with TRBJ1-1, with D hard to call. CDR3 length: 13 amino acids. The germline CDR1 and CDR2 sequences are SGHAT and FQNNGV. V was shortened by 3 bases and J by 3 bases, with 8 bases between the two germline ends. As DNA, the CDR3 is TGTGCCAGCAGCTTTAGACGAGACACTGAAGCTTTCTTT. Its protein is CASSFRRDTEAFF.

This clonotype came up a few times. The chain has TRBV6-1 and TRBJ1-2; D is ambiguous. Trimming removed 8 bases at V and 2 bases at J, with 15 bases between. The CDR3 spans 14 residues. Germline V gene sequence: CDR1 MNHNS, CDR2 SASEGT. The CDR3 loop is CASVLDGENYGYTF. The CDR3 DNA is TGTGCCAGCGTCTTAGACGGGGAGAACTATGGCTACACCTTC.

The table lists this clonotype with a few counts. This chain joins TRBV11-2 and TRBJ2-2; 7 bases are shared with TRBD2. The CDR3 covers 16 residues. CDR1 is SGHAT and CDR2 is FQNNGV in the germline V gene. V was clipped by 2 bases and J by 0 bases; unmatched bases: 3. CDR3 region: CASSLWGGANTGELFF. The CDR3 coding sequence is TGTGCCAGCAGCTTATGGGGGGGGGCGAACACCGGGGAGCTGTTTTTT. The variable domain in full, completed from reference TRBV11-2 and TRBJ2-2, reads EAGVAQSPRYKIIEKRQSVAFWCNPISGHATLYWYQQILGQGPKLLIQFQNNGVVDDSQLPKDRFSAERLKGVDSTLKIQPAKLEDSAVYLCASSLWGGANTGELFFGEGSRLTVL.

A few counts support this clonotype. J is TRBJ1-5 and V is TRBV7-9; TRBD1 is a possible D gene (5 bases). There are 14 residues in the CDR3. V lost 4 bases and J lost 7, with 14 bases in between. The germline gives CDR1 SEHNR, CDR2 FQNEAQ (reference sequence). In nucleotides, the CDR3 is TGTGCCAGCAGCTCACAGGCGGCAGGCCAGCCCCAGCATTTT. Amino acid sequence: CASSSQAAGQPQHF.

This clonotype was detected many times. This chain links TRBV6-1 with TRBJ2-3; 8 bases align to TRBD2. The germline V gene has CDR1 MNHNS and CDR2 SASEGT. The CDR3 extends over 14 amino acids. V was pared by 8 bases and J by 4 bases, with 8 bases of the junction left unmatched. In DNA, the CDR3 is TGTGCCAGCGACGGGCGGGGGGTTTCAGATACGCAGTATTTT. It translates to CASDGRGVSDTQYF.

This chain joins TRBV18 and TRBJ2-1; D perhaps matches TRBD2 (7 bases). CDR1 is KGHSH and CDR2 is LQKENI in the germline V gene. Deletions cut 2 bases from V and 5 bases from J, with 13 bases between. This CDR3 has 15 amino acids. The CDR3 loop reads CASSPNGGPHNEQFF. The CDR3 DNA is TGTGCCAGCTCACCAAACGGGGGGCCCCACAATGAGCAGTTCTTC.

The CDR3 loop is CSVEGQGSFEAFF. The CDR3 DNA follows: TGCAGCGTCGAGGGACAGGGAAGCTTTGAAGCTTTCTTT. V is TRBV29-1 and J is TRBJ1-1; 9 nucleotides align to TRBD1. The CDR3 runs to 13 residues. Germline values: CDR1 SQVTM, CDR2 ANQGSEA. Losses at the gene ends were 6 bases for V and 7 bases for J; bases not matched to a gene: 9.

This chain links TRBV4-1 with TRBJ1-2, with D possibly matching TRBD1 (5 bases). Germline assignment: CDR1 MGHRA and CDR2 YSYEKL. Trimming removed 0 bases at V and 1 base at J, with 6 bases between. The CDR3 sequence is 14 residues long. Here the CDR3 reads CASSQEGVNYGYTF. CDR3 coding DNA: TGCGCCAGCAGCCAAGAGGGGGTTAACTATGGCTACACCTTC.